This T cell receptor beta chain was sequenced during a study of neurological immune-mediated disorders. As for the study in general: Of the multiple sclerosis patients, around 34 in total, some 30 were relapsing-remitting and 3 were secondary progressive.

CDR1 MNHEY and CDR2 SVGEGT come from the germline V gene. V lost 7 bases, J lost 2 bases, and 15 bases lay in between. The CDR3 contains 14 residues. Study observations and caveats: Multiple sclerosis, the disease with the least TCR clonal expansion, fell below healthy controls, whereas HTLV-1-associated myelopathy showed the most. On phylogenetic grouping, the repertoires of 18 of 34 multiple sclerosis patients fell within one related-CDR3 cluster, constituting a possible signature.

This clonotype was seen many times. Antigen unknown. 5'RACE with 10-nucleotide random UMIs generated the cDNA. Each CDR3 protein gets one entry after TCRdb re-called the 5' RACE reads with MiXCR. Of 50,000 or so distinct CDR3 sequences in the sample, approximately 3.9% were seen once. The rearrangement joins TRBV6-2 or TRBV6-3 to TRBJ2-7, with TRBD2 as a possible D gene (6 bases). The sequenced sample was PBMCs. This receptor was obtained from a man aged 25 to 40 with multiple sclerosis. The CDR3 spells CASTGGEGPYEQYF. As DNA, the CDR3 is TGTGCCAGCACCGGCGGGGAAGGTCCCTACGAGCAGTACTTC.